Here is one T cell receptor (beta chain) with its context. Generated by immunoSEQ multiplex PCR, the TCRdb table keeps only in-frame clones and is missing some. The repertoire has around 74,000 clones, around 86% of them found once; the top ten carry approximately 4.6%. These data come from a study of technical replicates of blood from several donors. V lost 4 bases and J lost 4; bases outside the gene matches: 6. This CDR3 has 15 residues. The germline V gene encodes CDR1 SGDLS and CDR2 YYNGEE. The chain is built from TRBV9 and TRBJ2-1; 9 nucleotides match TRBD1. Sequencing was done on a sample of PBMCs. The receptor was isolated from a human donor in good health. Some clones in this sample may be carry-over from other donors' samples. The CDR3 spells CASSPTGTGYNEQFF. DNA for the CDR3: TGTGCCAGCAGCCCAACCGGGACAGGGTACAATGAGCAGTTCTTC.